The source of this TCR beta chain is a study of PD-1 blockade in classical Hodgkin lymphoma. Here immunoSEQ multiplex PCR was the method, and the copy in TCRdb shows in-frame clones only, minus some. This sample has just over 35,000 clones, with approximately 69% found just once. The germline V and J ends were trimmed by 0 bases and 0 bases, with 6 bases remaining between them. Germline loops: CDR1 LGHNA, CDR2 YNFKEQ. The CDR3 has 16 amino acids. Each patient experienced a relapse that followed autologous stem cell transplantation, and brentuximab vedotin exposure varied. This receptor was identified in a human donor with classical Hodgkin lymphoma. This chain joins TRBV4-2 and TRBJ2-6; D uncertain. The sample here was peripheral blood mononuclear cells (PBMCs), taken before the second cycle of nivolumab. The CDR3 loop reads CASSQESNSGANVLTF. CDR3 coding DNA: TGTGCCAGCAGCCAAGAGTCTAACTCTGGGGCCAACGTCCTGACTTTC.